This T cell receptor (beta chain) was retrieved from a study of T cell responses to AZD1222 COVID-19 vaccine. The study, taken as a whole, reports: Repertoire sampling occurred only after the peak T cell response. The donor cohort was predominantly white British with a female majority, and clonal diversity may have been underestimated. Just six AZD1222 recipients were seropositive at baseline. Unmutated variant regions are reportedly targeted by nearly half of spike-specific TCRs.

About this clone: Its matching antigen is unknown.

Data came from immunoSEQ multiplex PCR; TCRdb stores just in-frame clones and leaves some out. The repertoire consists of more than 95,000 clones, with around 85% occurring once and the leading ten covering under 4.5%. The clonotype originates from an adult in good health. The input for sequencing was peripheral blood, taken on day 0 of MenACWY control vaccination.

For the CDR3, the DNA is TGTGCCAGCAGCCAAGATAGGGTTGGCTCTGGAAACACCATATATTTT. Protein product: CASSQDRVGSGNTIYF. J is TRBJ1-3 and V is TRBV4-2, with D unclear. With 0 bases removed from V and 0 bases from J, the gap between germline ends came to 9 bases. The CDR3 runs 16 residues. CDR1 LGHNA and CDR2 YNFKEQ come from the germline V gene.